This TCR beta chain was sequenced during a study of regulatory T cells in long-lasting Graves disease. Study context: Prior antithyroid drug treatment in newly diagnosed Graves' patients lasted under 3 months.

Relying on iRepertoire HTBI primers and Arm-PCR of CDR3 regions, the team built TCR beta libraries. From the multiplex PCR reads, TCRdb called clonotypes with MiXCR, one entry per CDR3 protein. The sample lists 300,000 to 400,000 distinct CDR3 sequences, approximately 20% occurring once. Study-wide results and caveats: Tissue studied was limited to peripheral blood, excluding thyroid tissue. Patients with persistent disease shared some 2,500 public clonotypes, outpacing the roughly 950 shared by new patients.

Time point defined: newly diagnosed GD, antithyroid drugs for less than 3 months. From PBMCs, RNA was extracted and then used to make the TCR library. This clonotype was seen many times. Its target is not known. Germline V gene sequence: CDR1 MDHEN, CDR2 SYDVKM. The trim removed 6 bases at V and 4 bases at J, leaving 6 bases unmatched. The length of the CDR3 is 14 residues. This sequence originates from a female donor with Graves disease. The input for sequencing was peripheral blood mononuclear cells (PBMCs), taken at new diagnosis, from a patient treated with antithyroid drugs. J is TRBJ1-2 and V is TRBV28; TRBD1 matches at 9 bases. The CDR3 reads CASRPQGATYGYTF. For the CDR3, the DNA is TGTGCCAGCAGGCCACAGGGGGCCACCTATGGCTACACCTTC.